The TCR beta chain under discussion was sequenced for a study of blood T cell repertoires in COVID-19. Here immunoSEQ multiplex PCR was the method, and the copy in TCRdb shows in-frame clones only, minus some. The data contain roughly 120,000 clones, 86% of them singletons. Germline CDR1 MNHNS, CDR2 SASEGT. V lost 3 bases and J lost 7, with 13 bases in between. The CDR3 totals 14 residues. The sequenced material came from peripheral blood. The chain combines TRBV6-1 with TRBJ1-5, with D hard to call. This sequence was found in a human donor in a cohort sampled during active COVID-19. CDR3: CASSDEFAWQPQHF. The CDR3 nucleotides read TGTGCCAGCAGTGATGAGTTCGCATGGCAGCCCCAGCATTTT.